One and the same sample provided the 6 T cell receptor beta chains below, sequenced in a study of cytomegalovirus exposure and HLA in healthy donors. The primer mix had 60 Vbeta and 13 Jbeta primers. Using immunoSEQ multiplex PCR, the repertoire was profiled, and TCRdb retains in-frame clones only, with some absent. The sample lists 100,000 to 150,000 clones, around 81% occurring once. The specimen sequenced was PBMCs. Every receptor here comes from a female donor in good health and CMV-seronegative.

CDR3 loop: CASSTGQANTEAFF. CDR3 DNA: TGTGCCAGCAGTACGGGACAGGCCAACACTGAAGCTTTCTTT. The chain carries TRBV6-5 and TRBJ1-1, with TRBD1 matching over 8 bases. The V gene's germline CDR1 is MNHEY and CDR2 SVGAGI. The trim removed 5 bases at V and 2 bases at J, leaving 4 bases unmatched. The CDR3 is made up of 14 amino acids.

This chain links TRBV5-5 with TRBJ1-4, with D tentatively TRBD1 (5 bases). Trimming took off 0 bases at V and 6 bases at J, with 12 bases between the two ends. The germline CDR1 and CDR2 sequences are SGHKS and YYEKEE (reference sequence). The CDR3 covers 15 residues. The CDR3 coding sequence is TGTGCCAGCAGCTTGGAAGGGTCAGGGTATGAAAAACTGTTTTTT. This sequence encodes CASSLEGSGYEKLFF. Using reference TRBV5-5 and TRBJ1-4 for the parts outside the CDR3, the full variable domain is DAGVTQSPTHLIKTRGQQVTLRCSPISGHKSVSWYQQVLGQGPQFIFQYYEKEERGRGNFPDRFSARQFPNYSSELNVNALLLGDSALYLCASSLEGSGYEKLFFGSGTQLSVL.

The chain joins TRBV27 to TRBJ2-1; tentative D call: TRBD2 (6 bases). CDR3 length: 16 amino acids. Germline V gene sequence: CDR1 MNHEY, CDR2 SMNVEV (reference sequence). V lost 10 bases and J 0 bases, leaving 19 bases between the germline ends. The CDR3 DNA sequence: TGTGCCACCAGGCGTGGGCGGGGAAGCTCCTACAATGAGCAGTTCTTC. Protein product: CATRRGRGSSYNEQFF.

The table lists this clone with a few counts. The chain employs TRBV7-9 and TRBJ1-1; possibly TRBD1 for D (6 bases). With 5 bases removed from V and 6 bases from J, the gap between germline ends came to 13 bases. Germline V gives CDR1 SEHNR, CDR2 FQNEAQ (reference sequence). The CDR3 length is 13 residues. The CDR3 reads CASSPRTAAEAFF. CDR3 in DNA: TGTGCCAGCAGCCCCAGGACAGCCGCTGAAGCTTTCTTT.

The rearrangement uses TRBV6-5 and TRBJ1-2; D is ambiguous. V dropped 7 bases and J dropped 2 bases, with 17 bases sitting between them. The germline V gene encodes CDR1 MNHEY and CDR2 SVGAGI. This CDR3 comprises 15 residues. CDR3: CASTRFALINYGYTF. DNA of the CDR3: TGTGCCAGCACCAGGTTTGCGCTAATAAACTATGGCTACACCTTC.

The chain employs TRBV29-1 and TRBJ1-2; 9 nucleotides match TRBD1. The germline V gene has CDR1 SQVTM and CDR2 ANQGSEA. V shed 2 bases and J 7 bases; nucleotides not matched to a gene: 8. The length of the CDR3 is 14 residues. The CDR3 protein is CSVEKRGQGRGYTF. CDR3 in DNA: TGCAGCGTTGAAAAAAGGGGACAGGGCCGTGGCTACACCTTC.